These T cell receptor beta chains were read from a single sample in a study of T cell responses to AZD1222 COVID-19 vaccine. The table came from immunoSEQ multiplex PCR; TCRdb's copy has only in-frame clones and leaves some out. Recorded for this sample: about 140,000 clones. Sequenced: peripheral blood. These TCRs come from an adult in good health. Each CDR3 is given without its conserved first and last residue.

TRBV9	ASSETGTAIEKLF
TRBV4-1	ASSQEERGRGYGYT
TRBV9	ASSARDPTPTYNSPLH
TRBV19	ASSRRDFGNQPQH
TRBV28	ASSLHRETGELF
TRBV21-1	ASSKERGGSSGANVLT
TRBV29-1	SVRQGPLTGELF
TRBV15	ATSGRQGITEAF
TRBV6-5	AVSRVGPRQGTQY
TRBV20-1	SASGNYGYT
TRBV30	AWSAAYGGLAMYEQY
TRBV7-3	ASSRQGPNTEAF
TRBV3-1/TRBV3-2	ASSHETSGESLQETQY
TRBV19	ASSISGANSPLH
TRBV5-1	ASSLSHGTAPGETQY
TRBV21-1	ASSKARTTKEAF
TRBV6-5	ASRLGVANYGYT
TRBV5-6	ASSSTSGGTYEQY
TRBV19	ASSPTRRSFNSGNTIY
TRBV29-1	SVGLANQETQY
TRBV9	ASSVADSNNSPLH
TRBV6-2/TRBV6-3	ASSLPTSGGASSYNEQF
TRBV7-9	ASSHGAGSGYT
TRBV5-4	ASSSRKISTDTQY
TRBV24-1	ATSETGVNYGYT
TRBV5-1	ASSAQGANYGYT
TRBV24-1	ATSDEGTGNPNQPQH
TRBV5-1	ASSWTGGSNTEAF
TRBV19	ASRVSGANVLT
TRBV9	ASSVGDSYEQY
TRBV7-2	ASSLGLAETQY
TRBV4-1	ASSQVMSAKGQY
TRBV7-7	ASSFGRTGGSNQPQH
TRBV10-1	ASSGSGTPNTEAF
TRBV7-3	ASSPMGGANTGELF
TRBV24-1	ATSDPPDRGAKSCNQPQH
TRBV3-1/TRBV3-2	ASSHSRGRSSYNEQF
TRBV27	ASRSDGTNYGYT
TRBV6-5	ASSISSLEQY
TRBV15	ATSNDGTGELF
TRBV15	ATSRDVGQGNYGYT
TRBV2	ASSEWGITNEKLF
TRBV6-5	ASYADGRNYGYT
TRBV11-3	ASSLVSRETQY
TRBV5-1	ASSKQGRGETQY
TRBV3-1/TRBV3-2	ASSQAGRANTEAF